This T cell receptor beta chain was retrieved from a study of T cells after somatic rescue of genetic block (dated by TCRdb to 2018 to 2020). Looking at the study overall: The study assessed how robust, over the long term, a T-cell system was when the system had developed through somatic rescue of a genetic block in T-cell development.

Based on the germline V gene, the CDR1 and CDR2 sequences are SGHTA and FQGNSA. The CDR3 sequence holds 16 residues, the cysteine and phenylalanine included. Of all the DNA, just the CDR3 is kept, 48 bases in frame from base 1. Unmatched junction bases come to 13, with V trimmed by 7 bases and J by 5 bases. Regarding this clone: The antigen this receptor binds is unknown. No clone much larger than this one lies a single base away; base qualities are absent.

The library was generated by the immunoSEQ multiplex PCR assay. The source is immuneACCESS, and TCRdb retained only in-frame sequences with V and J called. Part of the clones is not carried over; for the studies checked, unresolved V genes explain less than half of this, and the remainder is unexplained. Here the sample has 100,000 to 120,000 clones; around nine tenths occur a single time. The ten biggest clones cover less than 1.5% of the sample. The TCR sequence derives from a woman aged 18-35 years. Sequencing used peripheral blood mononuclear cells (PBMCs). This sequence uses TRBV7-2 and TRBJ1-4; TRBD1 aligns with 7 central bases. In nucleotides, the sequence is TGTGCCAGCACCCCTCGACAGGGTCGGTGGAATGAAAAACTGTTTTTT. This translates into CASTPRQGRWNEKLFF.